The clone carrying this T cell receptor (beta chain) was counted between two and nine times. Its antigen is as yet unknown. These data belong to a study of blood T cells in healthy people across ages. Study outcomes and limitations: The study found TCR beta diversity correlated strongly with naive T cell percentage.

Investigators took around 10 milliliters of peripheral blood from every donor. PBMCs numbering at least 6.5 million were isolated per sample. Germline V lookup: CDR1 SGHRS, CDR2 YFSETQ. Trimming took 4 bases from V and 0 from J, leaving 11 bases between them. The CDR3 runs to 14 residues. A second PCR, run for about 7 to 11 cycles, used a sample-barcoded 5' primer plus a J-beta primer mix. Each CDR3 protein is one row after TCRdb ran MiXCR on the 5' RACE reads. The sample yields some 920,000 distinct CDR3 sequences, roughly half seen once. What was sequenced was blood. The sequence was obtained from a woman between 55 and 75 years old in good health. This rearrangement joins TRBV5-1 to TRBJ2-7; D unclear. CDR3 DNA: TGCGCCAGCAGCCCGGTCGACAACTCCTACGAGCAGTACTTC. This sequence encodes CASSPVDNSYEQYF.